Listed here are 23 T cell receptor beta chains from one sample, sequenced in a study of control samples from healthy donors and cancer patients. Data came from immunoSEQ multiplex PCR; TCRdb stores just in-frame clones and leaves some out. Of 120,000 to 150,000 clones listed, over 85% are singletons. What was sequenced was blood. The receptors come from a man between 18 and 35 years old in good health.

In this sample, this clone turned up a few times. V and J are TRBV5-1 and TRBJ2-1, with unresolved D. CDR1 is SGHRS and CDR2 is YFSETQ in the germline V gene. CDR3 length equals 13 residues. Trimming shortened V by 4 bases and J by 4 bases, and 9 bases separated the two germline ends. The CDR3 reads CASSARSYNEQFF. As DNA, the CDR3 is TGCGCCAGCAGCGCCCGATCATACAATGAGCAGTTCTTC.

The CDR3 DNA follows: TGTGCCAGCAGGCCCTTGGTGCCGGTGGGCTCCTACGAGCAGTACTTC. This gives the protein CASRPLVPVGSYEQYF. The chain joins TRBV5-8 to TRBJ2-7; D remains unclear. Trimming left V 5 bases short and J 0 bases short, with 18 bases between. The CDR3 is 16 residues long. Germline CDR1 SGHTS, CDR2 YDEGEE.

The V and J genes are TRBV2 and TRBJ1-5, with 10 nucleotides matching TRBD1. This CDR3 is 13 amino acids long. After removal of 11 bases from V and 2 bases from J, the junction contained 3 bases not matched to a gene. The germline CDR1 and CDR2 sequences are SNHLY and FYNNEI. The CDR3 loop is CAGGTGGNQPQHF. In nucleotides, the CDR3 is TGTGCCGGGGGGACAGGGGGCAATCAGCCCCAGCATTTT.

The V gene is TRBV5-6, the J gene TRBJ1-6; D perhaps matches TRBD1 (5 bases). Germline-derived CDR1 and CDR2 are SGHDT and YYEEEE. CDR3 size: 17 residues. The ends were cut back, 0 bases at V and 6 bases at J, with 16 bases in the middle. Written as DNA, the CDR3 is TGTGCCAGCAGCTTGGTCGTGGGGCAGGGACCTAATTCACCCCTCCACTTT. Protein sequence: CASSLVVGQGPNSPLHF. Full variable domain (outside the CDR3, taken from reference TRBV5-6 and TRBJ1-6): DAGVTQSPTHLIKTRGQQVTLRCSPKSGHDTVSWYQQALGQGPQFIFQYYEEEERQRGNFPDRFSGHQFPNYSSELNVNALLLGDSALYLCASSLVVGQGPNSPLHFGNGTRLTVT.

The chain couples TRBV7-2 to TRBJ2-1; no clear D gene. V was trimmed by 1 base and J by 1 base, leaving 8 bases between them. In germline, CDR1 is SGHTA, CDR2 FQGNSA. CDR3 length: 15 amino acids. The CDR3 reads CASSLVSISYNEQFF. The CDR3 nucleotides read TGTGCCAGCAGCTTAGTTTCAATTTCCTACAATGAGCAGTTCTTC.

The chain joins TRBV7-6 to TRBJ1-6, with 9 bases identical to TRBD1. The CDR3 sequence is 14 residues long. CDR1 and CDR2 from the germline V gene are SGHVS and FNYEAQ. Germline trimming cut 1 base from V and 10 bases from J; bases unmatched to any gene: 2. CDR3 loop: CASSLGQGESPLHF. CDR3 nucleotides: TGTGCCAGCAGCTTAGGACAGGGGGAATCACCCCTCCACTTT.

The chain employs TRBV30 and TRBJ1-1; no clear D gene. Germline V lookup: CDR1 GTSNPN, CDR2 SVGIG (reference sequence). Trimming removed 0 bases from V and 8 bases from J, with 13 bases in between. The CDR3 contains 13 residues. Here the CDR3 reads CAWSVSEVGEAFF. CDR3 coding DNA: TGTGCCTGGAGTGTATCGGAAGTGGGGGAAGCTTTCTTT. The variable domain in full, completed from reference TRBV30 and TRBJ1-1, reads SQTIHQWPATLVQPVGSPLSLECTVEGTSNPNLYWYRQAAGRGLQLLFYSVGIGQISSEVPQNLSASRPQDRQFILSSKKLLLSDSGFYLCAWSVSEVGEAFFGQGTRLTVV.

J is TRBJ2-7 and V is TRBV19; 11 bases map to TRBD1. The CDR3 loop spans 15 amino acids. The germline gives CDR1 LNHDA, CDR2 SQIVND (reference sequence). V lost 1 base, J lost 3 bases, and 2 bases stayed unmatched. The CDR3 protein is CASSIGDRGVYEQYF. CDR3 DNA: TGTGCCAGTAGTATAGGGGACAGGGGGGTCTACGAGCAGTACTTC.

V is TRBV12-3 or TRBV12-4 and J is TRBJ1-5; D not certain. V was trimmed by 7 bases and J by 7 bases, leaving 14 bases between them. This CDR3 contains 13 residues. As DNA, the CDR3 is TGTGCCAGCACCCTCAGATACGACCAGCCCCAGCATTTT. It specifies CASTLRYDQPQHF.

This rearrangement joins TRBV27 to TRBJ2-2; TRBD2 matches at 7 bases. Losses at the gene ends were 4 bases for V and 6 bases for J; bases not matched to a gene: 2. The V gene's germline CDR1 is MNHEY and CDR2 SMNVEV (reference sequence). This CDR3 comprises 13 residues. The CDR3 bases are TGTGCCAGCAGTTCCGGGGGGTCCGGGGAGCTGTTTTTT. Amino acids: CASSSGGSGELFF.

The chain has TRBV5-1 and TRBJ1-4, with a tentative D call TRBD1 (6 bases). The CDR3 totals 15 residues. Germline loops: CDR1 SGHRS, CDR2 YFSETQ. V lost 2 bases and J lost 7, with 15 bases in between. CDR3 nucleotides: TGCGCCAGCAGCTTAGGGGGGGCAACGCGTGAAAAACTGTTTTTT. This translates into CASSLGGATREKLFF.

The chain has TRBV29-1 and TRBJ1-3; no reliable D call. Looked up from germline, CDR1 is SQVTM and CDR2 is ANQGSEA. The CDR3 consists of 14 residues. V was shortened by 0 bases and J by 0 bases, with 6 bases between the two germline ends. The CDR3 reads CSVEDPHSGNTIYF. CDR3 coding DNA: TGCAGCGTTGAAGATCCCCACTCTGGAAACACCATATATTTT.

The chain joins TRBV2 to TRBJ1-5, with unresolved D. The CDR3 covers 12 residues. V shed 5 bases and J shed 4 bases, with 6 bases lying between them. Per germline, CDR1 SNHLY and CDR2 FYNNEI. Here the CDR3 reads CASSILNQPQHF. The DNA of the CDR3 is TGTGCCAGCAGTATCCTTAATCAGCCCCAGCATTTT.

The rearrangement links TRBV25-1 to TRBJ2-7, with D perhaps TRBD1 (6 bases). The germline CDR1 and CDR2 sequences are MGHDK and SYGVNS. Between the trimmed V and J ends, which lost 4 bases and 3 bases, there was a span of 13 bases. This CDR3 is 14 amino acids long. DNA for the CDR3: TGTGCCAGCAGTGCAAATCGGGACAACTACGAGCAGTACTTC. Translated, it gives CASSANRDNYEQYF.

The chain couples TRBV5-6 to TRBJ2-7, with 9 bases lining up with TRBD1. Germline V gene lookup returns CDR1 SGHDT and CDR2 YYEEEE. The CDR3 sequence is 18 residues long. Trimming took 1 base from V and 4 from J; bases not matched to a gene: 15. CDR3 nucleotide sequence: TGTGCCAGCAGCTTGTGGGCCACCCGACAGGGGGGAATATACGAGCAGTACTTC. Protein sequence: CASSLWATRQGGIYEQYF.

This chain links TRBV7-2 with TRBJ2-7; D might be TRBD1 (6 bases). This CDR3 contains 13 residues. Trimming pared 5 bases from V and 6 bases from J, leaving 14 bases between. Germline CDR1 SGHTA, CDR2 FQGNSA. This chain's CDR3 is CASSPHWGREQYF. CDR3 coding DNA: TGTGCCAGCAGCCCCCACTGGGGGCGCGAGCAGTACTTC.

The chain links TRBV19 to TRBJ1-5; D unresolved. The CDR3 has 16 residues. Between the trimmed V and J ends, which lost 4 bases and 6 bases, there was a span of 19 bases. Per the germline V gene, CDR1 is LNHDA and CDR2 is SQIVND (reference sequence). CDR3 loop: CASSSTPGTLRQPQHF. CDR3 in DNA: TGTGCCAGTAGTAGTACACCGGGTACACTCCGTCAGCCCCAGCATTTT.

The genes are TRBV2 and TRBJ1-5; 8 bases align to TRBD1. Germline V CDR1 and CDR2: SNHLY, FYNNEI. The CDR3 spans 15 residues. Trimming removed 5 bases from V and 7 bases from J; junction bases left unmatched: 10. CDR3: CASSYDRGSRQPQHF. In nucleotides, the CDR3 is TGTGCCAGCAGTTACGACAGGGGAAGTCGGCAGCCCCAGCATTTT. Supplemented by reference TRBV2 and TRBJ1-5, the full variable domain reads EPEVTQTPSHQVTQMGQEVILRCVPISNHLYFYWYRQILGQKVEFLVSFYNNEISEKSEIFDDQFSVERPDGSNFTLKIRSTKLEDSAMYFCASSYDRGSRQPQHFGDGTRLSIL.

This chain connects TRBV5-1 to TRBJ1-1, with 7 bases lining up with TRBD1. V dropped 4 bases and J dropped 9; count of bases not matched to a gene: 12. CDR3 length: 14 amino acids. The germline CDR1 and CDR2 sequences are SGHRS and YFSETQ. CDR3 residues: CASSGVRGEVQAFF. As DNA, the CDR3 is TGCGCCAGCAGCGGCGTCAGGGGGGAAGTCCAAGCTTTCTTT.

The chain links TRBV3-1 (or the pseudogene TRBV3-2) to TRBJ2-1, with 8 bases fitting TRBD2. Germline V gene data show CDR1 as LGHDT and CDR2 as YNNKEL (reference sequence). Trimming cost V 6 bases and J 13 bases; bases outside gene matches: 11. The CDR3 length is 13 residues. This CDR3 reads CASSPASGLNQFF. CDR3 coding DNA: TGTGCCAGCAGTCCAGCTAGCGGGTTAAACCAGTTCTTC.

The CDR3 loop reads CASSLGMDRKFYEQYF. CDR3 nucleotide sequence: TGTGCCAGCAGCTTAGGAATGGACAGGAAGTTCTACGAGCAGTACTTC. The chain combines TRBV7-9 with TRBJ2-7; 7 bases are a match to TRBD1. The CDR3 covers 16 residues. Germline V CDR1 and CDR2: SEHNR, FQNEAQ (reference sequence). With V trimmed by 1 base and J by 3 bases, 9 bases remained unmatched.

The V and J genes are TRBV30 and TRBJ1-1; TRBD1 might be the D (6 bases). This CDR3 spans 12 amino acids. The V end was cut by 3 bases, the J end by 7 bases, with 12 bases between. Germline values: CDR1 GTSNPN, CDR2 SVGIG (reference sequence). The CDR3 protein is CAWSLQGGEAFF. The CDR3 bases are TGTGCCTGGAGCCTACAGGGAGGTGAAGCTTTCTTT.

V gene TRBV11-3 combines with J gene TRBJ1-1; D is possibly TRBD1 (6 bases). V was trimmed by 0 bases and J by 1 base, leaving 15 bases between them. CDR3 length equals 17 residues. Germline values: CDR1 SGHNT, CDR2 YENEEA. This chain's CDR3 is CASSLDGLGQQNTEAFF. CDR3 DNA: TGTGCCAGCAGCTTAGATGGTCTCGGACAGCAGAACACTGAAGCTTTCTTT.